This TCR beta chain is drawn from a study of spatial heterogeneity in lung cancer. On the study more broadly: Where they were available, follow-up PBMC samples were sequenced, at a median of around 26 months after resection. There were consistently more beta-chain sequences detected than alpha-chain sequences. Study results and caveats: There were more appearances of ubiquitous expanded tumor TCRs in blood at resection than at follow-up.

About this clonotype: Its antigen is currently unknown.

Individually, TCR cDNA molecules were each labelled with a unique molecular identifier. MiXCR, run by TCRdb on the 5' RACE reads, gives a single entry per CDR3 protein. The sample shows about 120,000 distinct CDR3 sequences, approximately 12% of them seen only once. The germline V gene encodes CDR1 DFQATT and CDR2 SNEGSKA (reference sequence). There are 13 residues in the CDR3. Time point of the sample: blood at routine non-recurrence follow-up after resection. Whole RNA, which was extracted from tumor, nontumor lung tissue or frozen PBMC, was sequenced without any cell sorting. The clonotype originates from a male donor with early-stage non-small cell lung cancer. Here the sequenced sample was PBMCs, taken at follow-up. The chain carries TRBV20-1 and TRBJ1-2, with a possible D match to TRBD1 (6 bases). The CDR3 spells CRPQIGAGEGYTF. The DNA for the CDR3 is TGCAGGCCTCAAATTGGGGCAGGGGAAGGCTACACCTTC.